This TCR beta chain comes out of a study of T cell responses to AZD1222 COVID-19 vaccine. About the research overall: Pooled samples include second doses given at about 4 or 12 weeks.

Overall study findings and caveats: With two AZD1222 doses given, Spike-specific TCR breadth and depth both rose. There were mostly white British donors and more females than males, and clonal diversity was possibly underestimated. Only after the peak T cell response were repertoires sampled.

Only in-frame clones appear in the TCRdb table, and some are missing; sequencing was by immunoSEQ multiplex PCR. This sample has 140,000 or so clones, with about nine tenths found just once. This clone has a single count. Its antigen is not identified. This clonotype was sampled from an adult in good health. The source was peripheral blood, collected on day 0 of AZD1222 vaccination.

The CDR3 region has the DNA TGTGCCAGCAGCCCCCAGGGGGCGCGAAATTCACCCCTCCACTTT. Its protein is CASSPQGARNSPLHF. V and J are TRBV2 and TRBJ1-6; TRBD1 agrees at 8 bases. This CDR3 spans 15 amino acids. The V and J ends lost 6 bases and 7 bases, in that order; junction bases with no gene match: 8. Per the germline V gene, CDR1 is SNHLY and CDR2 is FYNNEI.